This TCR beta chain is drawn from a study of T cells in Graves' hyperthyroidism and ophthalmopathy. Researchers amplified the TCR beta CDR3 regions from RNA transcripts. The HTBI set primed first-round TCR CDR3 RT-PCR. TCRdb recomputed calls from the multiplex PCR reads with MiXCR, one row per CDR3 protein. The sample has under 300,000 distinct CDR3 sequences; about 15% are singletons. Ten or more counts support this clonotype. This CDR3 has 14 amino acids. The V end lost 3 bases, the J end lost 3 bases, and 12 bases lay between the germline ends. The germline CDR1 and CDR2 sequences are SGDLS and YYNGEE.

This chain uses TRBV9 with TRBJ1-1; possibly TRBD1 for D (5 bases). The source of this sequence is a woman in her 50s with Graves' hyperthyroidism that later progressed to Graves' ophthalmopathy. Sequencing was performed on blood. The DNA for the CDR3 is TGTGCCAGCAGCGCTCAGGGTAGGGACACTGAAGCTTTCTTT. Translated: CASSAQGRDTEAFF.